Below, 26 T cell receptor beta chains from the same sample are listed, as sequenced in a study of T cells in Graves' hyperthyroidism and ophthalmopathy. Amplified TCR beta CDR3 regions came from RNA transcripts. TCR CDR3 underwent first-round RT-PCR with the HTBI primer set. A single record per CDR3 protein comes from TCRdb applying MiXCR to the multiplex PCR reads. The table includes 500,000 to 700,000 distinct CDR3 sequences, 16% detected once. The material sequenced was blood. Source of these receptors: a woman younger than 35 with Graves' hyperthyroidism.

This clonotype showed up many times. The rearrangement links TRBV7-9 to TRBJ2-7; a weak D match, TRBD1 (6 bases). Germline V gene lookup returns CDR1 SEHNR and CDR2 FQNEAQ (reference sequence). V lost 4 bases to trimming and J lost 3 bases, with 13 bases between them. This CDR3 is 14 amino acids long. CDR3 DNA sequence: TGTGCCAGCAGCTCAGATGCAGGGGACTACGAGCAGTACTTC. Protein product: CASSSDAGDYEQYF.

This clonotype has ten or more counts. The rearrangement links TRBV12-3 or TRBV12-4 to TRBJ1-4, with 10 positions matching TRBD1. The CDR3 has 16 amino acids. The trim removed 5 bases at V and 0 bases at J, leaving 3 bases unmatched. The CDR3 DNA reads TGTGCCAGCAGTGCCGGACAGGGGGCAACTAATGAAAAACTGTTTTTT. Amino acid sequence: CASSAGQGATNEKLFF.

The table lists this clonotype with many counts. The chain combines TRBV6-4 with TRBJ2-1; 10 bases are shared with TRBD2. CDR3 length equals 15 residues. Germline values: CDR1 MRHNA, CDR2 SNTAGT. V shed 2 bases, J shed 7 bases, and the junction held 5 bases outside the gene matches. As DNA, the CDR3 is TGTGCCAGCAGTGACAGAGCGGGAGGGCGTAATGAGCAGTTCTTC. It yields the protein CASSDRAGGRNEQFF.

This clonotype appeared many times. This rearrangement joins TRBV6-5 to TRBJ1-1, with D unclear. From germline, CDR1 is MNHEY and CDR2 SVGAGI. This CDR3 contains 15 residues. V was shortened by 0 bases and J by 0 bases, with 8 bases between the two germline ends. CDR3 protein: CASSYSRTVNTEAFF. In DNA form, the CDR3 reads TGTGCCAGCAGTTACTCGAGGACGGTGAACACTGAAGCTTTCTTT.

This clonotype was picked up a small number of times. This chain connects TRBV4-3 to TRBJ2-5; the D is unclear. V was pared by 0 bases and J by 5 bases, with 13 bases between. Germline-derived CDR1 and CDR2 are LGHNA and YSLEER. The CDR3 runs to 15 residues. CDR3 bases: TGCGCCAGCAGCCAAGATCGGACCTTGCCCGAGACCCAGTACTTC. Translating it yields CASSQDRTLPETQYF.

As to this clonotype: Germline is not matched at one junction end, which may reflect a read error. This chain joins TRBV7-9 and TRBJ1-2, with 12 bases lining up with TRBD1. This CDR3 has 17 residues. Germline loops: CDR1 SEHNR, CDR2 FQNEAQ (reference sequence). The CDR3: CASSYTGQGALSYSYTF. The DNA for the CDR3 is TGTGCCAGCAGCTACACGGGACAGGGGGCTTTGAGCTATAGCTACACCTTC. Full variable domain (missing parts from reference TRBV7-9 and TRBJ1-2): DTGVSQNPRHKITKRGQNVTFRCDPISEHNRLYWYRQTLGQGPEFLTYFQNEAQLEKSRLLSDRFSAERPKGSFSTLEIQRTEQGDSAMYLCASSYTGQGALSYSYTFGSGTRLTVV.

This clonotype was observed many times. V and J are TRBV7-2 and TRBJ2-7, with a weak D call TRBD2 (6 bases). The CDR3 consists of 15 residues. Germline V lookup: CDR1 SGHTA, CDR2 FQGNSA. Trimming pared 1 base from V and 4 bases from J, leaving 14 bases between. The CDR3 spells CASSLGGTTVYEQYF. The CDR3 DNA is TGTGCCAGCAGCTTAGGCGGGACCACTGTGTACGAGCAGTACTTC.

The rearrangement joins TRBV5-6 to TRBJ1-4; maybe TRBD1 (5 bases). The germline V and J ends were trimmed by 5 bases and 4 bases, with 18 bases remaining between them. There are 16 residues in the CDR3. CDR1 and CDR2 from the germline V gene are SGHDT and YYEEEE. The CDR3 DNA reads as TGTGCCAGCAGGGCCGCGGGCACAGGAGTTAATGAAAAACTGTTTTTT. Its translation is CASRAAGTGVNEKLFF.

This clonotype was seen a handful of times. The DNA for the CDR3 is TGTGCCACCAGTGCCCTGGACTATGAGCAGTTCTTC. The encoded protein is CATSALDYEQFF. The chain is built from TRBV24-1 and TRBJ2-1; tentatively, D is TRBD2 (5 bases). The germline V and J ends were trimmed by 5 bases and 8 bases, with 9 bases remaining between them. Germline V gene data show CDR1 as KGHDR and CDR2 as SFDVKD. CDR3 length: 12 amino acids.

This clonotype was observed many times. This chain connects TRBV2 to TRBJ1-4; TRBD1 is a possible D gene (5 bases). With 7 bases removed from V and 8 bases from J, the gap between germline ends came to 17 bases. Germline V CDR1 and CDR2: SNHLY, FYNNEI. This CDR3 comprises 14 residues. The DNA for the CDR3 is TGTGCCAGCAAGGCCCAGGGCTTTAACGAAAAACTGTTTTTT. It encodes CASKAQGFNEKLFF.

The chain combines TRBV4-3 with TRBJ1-2; perhaps TRBD1 as D (5 bases). V was cut by 3 bases and J by 7 bases, with 15 bases left in between. The germline V gene encodes CDR1 LGHNA and CDR2 YSLEER. The CDR3 totals 14 residues. DNA of the CDR3: TGCGCCAGCAGCCATTTCGGGGGGTTTAGTGGCTACACCTTC. It yields the protein CASSHFGGFSGYTF.

This clonotype was counted only a few times. The chain couples TRBV6-1 to TRBJ1-1; D gene ambiguous. This CDR3 has 13 amino acids. V lost 2 bases and J lost 0, with 4 bases in between. Per the germline V gene, CDR1 is MNHNS and CDR2 is SASEGT. DNA for the CDR3: TGTGCCAGCAGTGAAAAGATGAACACTGAAGCTTTCTTT. Amino acid sequence: CASSEKMNTEAFF.

The chain couples TRBV2 to TRBJ2-1; either TRBD1 or TRBD2 may supply D (8 bases each). The CDR3 spans 22 residues. The germline gives CDR1 SNHLY, CDR2 FYNNEI. V shed 6 bases and J shed 3 bases, with 36 bases lying between them. CDR3 amino acids: CASRDRQGSPQWKRENYNEQFF. CDR3 DNA sequence: TGTGCCAGCAGGGACCGACAGGGGTCCCCTCAATGGAAGCGGGAGAACTACAATGAGCAGTTCTTC. The full variable domain, rest sourced from reference TRBV2 and TRBJ2-1, is EPEVTQTPSHQVTQMGQEVILRCVPISNHLYFYWYRQILGQKVEFLVSFYNNEISEKSEIFDDQFSVERPDGSNFTLKIRSTKLEDSAMYFCASRDRQGSPQWKRENYNEQFFGPGTRLTVL.

The rearrangement uses TRBV7-2 and TRBJ1-5; TRBD1 might be the D (6 bases). The CDR3 has 15 amino acids. Looked up from germline, CDR1 is SGHTA and CDR2 is FQGNSA. V was pared by 5 bases and J by 7 bases, with 18 bases between. The CDR3 DNA is TGTGCCAGCAGCCCAAATCATCAGGGGAGCCAGCCCCAGCATTTT. Its translation is CASSPNHQGSQPQHF.

This clonotype was seen repeatedly, ten times or more. The genes are TRBV20-1 and TRBJ2-7, with TRBD1 matching 9 bases. With 1 base clipped from V and 4 bases from J, the junction kept 8 bases outside the gene matches. This CDR3 is 15 amino acids long. The germline V gene has CDR1 DFQATT and CDR2 SNEGSKA (reference sequence). The CDR3 protein is CSARGGRTGVYEQYF. Written as DNA, the CDR3 is TGCAGTGCTAGAGGGGGCAGGACAGGGGTGTACGAGCAGTACTTC.

The rearrangement joins TRBV19 to TRBJ2-7; tentative D call: TRBD1 (5 bases). Germline V CDR1 and CDR2: LNHDA, SQIVND (reference sequence). This CDR3 is built from 13 residues. The V and J ends lost 6 bases and 3 bases respectively, with 12 bases between them. The chain's CDR3 is CASRRGHNYEQYF. The DNA for the CDR3 is TGTGCCAGTAGAAGAGGACACAACTACGAGCAGTACTTC.

This clonotype occurred many times. The chain carries TRBV5-1 and TRBJ1-2, with 8 bases matching TRBD1. CDR1 and CDR2 from the germline V gene are SGHRS and YFSETQ. V lost 0 bases to trimming and J lost 3 bases; unmatched junction nucleotides: 4. The CDR3 length is 15 residues. The CDR3 here is CASSLVAGQDYGYTF. The CDR3 nucleotides read TGCGCCAGCAGCTTGGTCGCGGGACAGGACTATGGCTACACCTTC. Looking up the rest from reference TRBV5-1 and TRBJ1-2 gives the full variable domain: KAGVTQTPRYLIKTRGQQVTLSCSPISGHRSVSWYQQTPGQGLQFLFEYFSETQRNKGNFPGRFSGRQFSNSRSEMNVSTLELGDSALYLCASSLVAGQDYGYTFGSGTRLTVV.

This chain uses TRBV27 with TRBJ1-5; D is uncertain. The germline V gene encodes CDR1 MNHEY and CDR2 SMNVEV (reference sequence). This CDR3 has 14 residues. The germline V and J ends were trimmed by 5 bases and 0 bases, with 8 bases remaining between them. CDR3 loop: CASSGENSNQPQHF. For the CDR3, the DNA is TGTGCCAGCAGTGGAGAGAATAGCAATCAGCCCCAGCATTTT.

This clonotype was picked up many times. The J gene is TRBJ1-5, the V gene TRBV5-1, with D unclear. The CDR3 extends over 15 amino acids. The V and J ends lost 2 bases and 2 bases respectively, with 11 bases between them. Looked up from germline, CDR1 is SGHRS and CDR2 is YFSETQ. This CDR3 reads CASSFSGAGNQPQHF. The CDR3 nucleotides are TGCGCCAGCAGCTTTTCAGGTGCGGGCAATCAGCCCCAGCATTTT.

In nucleotides, the CDR3 is TGTGCCAGCAGGCAAGCGGGGATCTCCTACGAGCAGTACTTC. Translated: CASRQAGISYEQYF. The rearrangement joins TRBV6-2 or TRBV6-3 to TRBJ2-7; 7 bases align to TRBD2. V was clipped by 6 bases and J by 0 bases; unmatched bases: 5. The germline V gene has CDR1 MNHEY and CDR2 SVGEGT. The CDR3 contains 14 residues.

This clonotype was detected only a few times. This sequence joins TRBV14 and TRBJ2-3; D is undetermined. This CDR3 contains 15 residues. The germline V gene encodes CDR1 SGHDN and CDR2 FVKESK. Trimming took off 4 bases at V and 0 bases at J, with 11 bases between the two ends. This chain's CDR3 is CASSPIVLSTDTQYF. As DNA, the CDR3 is TGTGCCAGCAGCCCCATCGTCCTCAGCACAGATACGCAGTATTTT. The full variable domain, completed using reference TRBV14 and TRBJ2-3, is EAGVTQFPSHSVIEKGQTVTLRCDPISGHDNLYWYRRVMGKEIKFLLHFVKESKQDESGMPNNRFLAERTGGTYSTLKVQPAELEDSGVYFCASSPIVLSTDTQYFGPGTRLTVL.

This clonotype was detected ten times or more. The chain recombines TRBV3-1 with TRBJ2-3; D is unresolved. The CDR3 has 12 amino acids. Germline V gives CDR1 LGHDT, CDR2 YNNKEL (reference sequence). The ends were cut back, 1 base at V and 4 bases at J, with 3 bases in the middle. The CDR3 DNA is TGTGCCAGCAGCCAAGCAGCAGATACGCAGTATTTT. It yields the protein CASSQAADTQYF.

This clonotype has a count of ten or more. V gene TRBV6-1 combines with J gene TRBJ1-4, with 7 bases aligning to TRBD1. V was pared by 6 bases and J by 7 bases, with 11 bases of the junction left unmatched. The CDR3 runs 15 residues. Germline V gene sequence: CDR1 MNHNS, CDR2 SASEGT. CDR3 sequence reads: CASSRGTAEGEKLFF. In DNA, the CDR3 is TGTGCCAGCAGCCGCGGGACAGCCGAGGGTGAAAAACTGTTTTTT.

This clonotype was counted at least ten times. This rearrangement joins TRBV20-1 to TRBJ1-6; 7 nucleotides align to TRBD1. V shed 2 bases and J 6 bases; nucleotides not matched to a gene: 7. Germline CDR1 is DFQATT and CDR2 is SNEGSKA (reference sequence). The CDR3 consists of 15 residues. The CDR3 sequence is CSARNGRGTNSPLHF. CDR3 nucleotide sequence: TGCAGTGCTAGAAACGGCAGGGGGACTAATTCACCCCTCCACTTT.

This clonotype was counted ten times or more. The V call is TRBV7-6, the J call TRBJ1-1; 8 positions match TRBD1. Trimming took 5 bases from V and 3 from J; bases not matched to a gene: 11. Germline-derived CDR1 and CDR2 are SGHVS and FNYEAQ. CDR3 length: 16 residues. The CDR3 region is CASSREGTGGHTEAFF. The CDR3 DNA follows: TGTGCCAGCAGCCGAGAGGGTACAGGGGGACACACTGAAGCTTTCTTT.

This clonotype appeared a few times. The J gene is TRBJ1-4, the V gene TRBV3-1; no definite D call. Per germline, CDR1 LGHDT and CDR2 YNNKEL (reference sequence). Trimming removed 4 bases from V and 5 bases from J, with 8 bases in between. The CDR3 is 13 residues long. The CDR3 DNA reads TGTGCCAGCAGCCCGCTAAGGAATGAAAAACTGTTTTTT. It is translated as CASSPLRNEKLFF.